These 14 T cell receptor beta chains came from one sample sequenced in a study of blood T cell repertoires in COVID-19. Here immunoSEQ multiplex PCR was the method, and the copy in TCRdb shows in-frame clones only, minus some. The table has about 110,000 clones, 69% seen once. Material: peripheral blood. These receptors originate from a man older than 75 with acute or convalescent COVID-19.

The chain couples TRBV11-2 to TRBJ2-1; 9 bases fit TRBD2. Germline V gives CDR1 SGHAT, CDR2 FQNNGV. This CDR3 is 16 amino acids long. The ends lost 5 bases at V and 6 bases at J; junction bases unmatched: 11. The CDR3 sequence is CASSPRQAGGINEQFF. In nucleotides, the CDR3 is TGTGCCAGCAGCCCACGCCAGGCGGGAGGGATCAATGAGCAGTTCTTC.

V and J are TRBV7-2 and TRBJ2-7; a possible D gene is TRBD2 (5 bases). CDR3 size: 15 residues. V gave up 5 bases and J gave up 2 bases, with 16 bases separating them. Germline CDR1 and CDR2: SGHTA and FQGNSA. The CDR3 nucleotides are TGTGCCAGCAGCCCATCCGGGGTCTCCGCCTACGAGCAGTACTTC. Translation: CASSPSGVSAYEQYF. Looking up the rest from reference TRBV7-2 and TRBJ2-7 gives the full variable domain: GAGVSQSPSNKVTEKGKDVELRCDPISGHTALYWYRQSLGQGLEFLIYFQGNSAPDKSGLPSDRFSAERTGGSVSTLTIQRTQQEDSAVYLCASSPSGVSAYEQYFGPGTRLTVT.

The gene calls are TRBV29-1 and TRBJ2-3; no reliable D call. The CDR3 length is 11 residues. In germline, CDR1 is SQVTM, CDR2 ANQGSEA. The ends were cut back, 7 bases at V and 7 bases at J, with 12 bases in the middle. Written as DNA, the CDR3 is TGCAGCGCCCTACTTGATCATACGCAGTATTTT. Protein: CSALLDHTQYF.

The V call is TRBV7-2, the J call TRBJ2-7; no clear D gene. The length of the CDR3 is 14 residues. Per the germline V gene, CDR1 is SGHTA and CDR2 is FQGNSA. The germline V and J ends were trimmed by 1 base and 9 bases, with 16 bases remaining between them. The CDR3 spells CASSLGPSSRRQYF. Written as DNA, the CDR3 is TGTGCCAGCAGCTTAGGACCGAGTAGCCGAAGGCAGTACTTC.

The rearrangement links TRBV6-5 to TRBJ2-2, with D perhaps TRBD2 (5 bases). From germline, CDR1 is MNHEY and CDR2 SVGAGI. The CDR3 is 12 residues long. V was pared by 6 bases and J by 6 bases, with 8 bases between. The DNA of the CDR3 is TGTGCCAGCAGGCCCGGGGCCGGGGAGCTGTTTTTT. Translating it yields CASRPGAGELFF.

The chain has TRBV6-5 and TRBJ1-3; D uncertain. The germline CDR1 and CDR2 sequences are MNHEY and SVGAGI. The CDR3 is 13 residues long. The ends were cut back, 9 bases at V and 0 bases at J, with 9 bases in the middle. In nucleotides, the CDR3 is TGTGCCAGTCAGGCGTACTCTGGAAACACCATATATTTT. Its translation: CASQAYSGNTIYF.

This chain links TRBV19 with TRBJ1-5, with 10 bases that match TRBD1. In germline, CDR1 is LNHDA, CDR2 SQIVND (reference sequence). J gave up 0 bases and V 3 bases, and 5 bases lay outside the gene matches. The CDR3 runs 17 residues. The CDR3 spells CASSMRTGGTSNQPQHF. Written as DNA, the CDR3 is TGTGCCAGTAGTATGCGGACAGGGGGGACTAGCAATCAGCCCCAGCATTTT.

This clone was seen just once. The V call is TRBV7-3, the J call TRBJ2-1; tentative D call: TRBD2 (7 bases). Germline V gene data show CDR1 as SGHTA and CDR2 as FQGTGA. This CDR3 contains 17 residues. Trimming removed 5 bases at V and 0 bases at J, with 17 bases between. The CDR3 DNA reads as TGTGCCAGCAGCCCCCCCGAGGGGGGGAGCTCCTACAATGAGCAGTTCTTC. It translates to CASSPPEGGSSYNEQFF. Filled out from reference TRBV7-3 and TRBJ2-1, the complete variable domain reads GAGVSQTPSNKVTEKGKYVELRCDPISGHTALYWYRQSLGQGPEFLIYFQGTGAADDSGLPNDRFFAVRPEGSVSTLKIQRTERGDSAVYLCASSPPEGGSSYNEQFFGPGTRLTVL.

The rearrangement uses TRBV4-1 and TRBJ2-5; the D gene is possibly TRBD2 (7 bases). The CDR3 extends over 14 amino acids. V gave up 10 bases and J gave up 5 bases, with 20 bases separating them. Germline V gene data show CDR1 as MGHRA and CDR2 as YSYEKL. CDR3 sequence: CATSGTEGGETQYF. CDR3 coding DNA: TGCGCCACCTCTGGAACCGAGGGGGGGGAGACCCAGTACTTC.

The genes are TRBV19 and TRBJ2-5; 8 positions agree with TRBD1. V was clipped by 5 bases and J by 2 bases; unmatched bases: 10. Per the germline V gene, CDR1 is LNHDA and CDR2 is SQIVND (reference sequence). This CDR3 has 16 amino acids. CDR3 nucleotides: TGTGCCAGTAGTCCACTCACAGGGGGGCATCAAGAGACCCAGTACTTC. Translation gives CASSPLTGGHQETQYF.

This chain uses TRBV18 with TRBJ1-1; D gene uncertain. The CDR3 has 13 residues. V lost 2 bases, J lost 0 bases, and 4 bases lay in between. CDR1 is KGHSH, CDR2 LQKENI, per germline. CDR3 region: CASSPNMNTEAFF. The DNA of the CDR3 is TGTGCCAGCTCACCAAATATGAACACTGAAGCTTTCTTT.

V is TRBV10-3 and J is TRBJ1-5; perhaps TRBD1 as D (6 bases). CDR1 and CDR2 (germline): ENHRY, SYGVKD. Trimming stripped 7 bases from V and 4 bases from J, with 14 bases between. The CDR3 runs 14 residues. The DNA of the CDR3 is TGTGCCATCACCGGTGACAGGACTAATCAGCCCCAGCATTTT. Its protein product is CAITGDRTNQPQHF.

The rearrangement joins TRBV6-1 to TRBJ1-3; D not resolved. Germline V gene data show CDR1 as MNHNS and CDR2 as SASEGT. Trimming removed 2 bases from V and 0 bases from J, with 8 bases in between. This CDR3 contains 15 residues. For the CDR3, the DNA is TGTGCCAGCAGTGAATGGGGAGGCTCTGGAAACACCATATATTTT. It is translated as CASSEWGGSGNTIYF.

This sequence joins TRBV11-2 and TRBJ1-2; 11 nucleotides match TRBD1. This CDR3 has 15 amino acids. Germline V gives CDR1 SGHAT, CDR2 FQNNGV. The J segment lost 6 bases and the V segment lost 5 bases, leaving 8 bases of the junction unmatched. The CDR3 region is CASSHGQGAINGYTF. As DNA, the CDR3 is TGTGCCAGCAGCCATGGACAGGGGGCGATTAATGGCTACACCTTC.